This entry features one T cell receptor beta chain sequence. The antigen remains undetermined. Attachment of unique molecular identifiers to individual cDNA molecules was performed. One entry per CDR3 protein, called by TCRdb with MiXCR from the 5' RACE reads. This sample has 75,000 to 90,000 distinct CDR3 sequences; approximately 6% occur once, and the top ten carry 6.5% to 9%. V trimming: 4 bases; J trimming: 6 bases; junction bases outside the gene matches: 8. Germline V gene lookup returns CDR1 DFQATT and CDR2 SNEGSKA (reference sequence). The CDR3 runs to 14 residues. These data originate in a study of early T cells in non-severe SARS-CoV-2 infection. Broader study findings: There was a bias toward anti-spike CD8 responses in VDJdb matching, which missed private and CD4 specificities.

Sequenced input: whole blood. The receptor comes from an adult who was a healthcare worker with PCR-confirmed SARS-CoV-2 infection or an uninfected control (not recorded which). The chain couples TRBV20-1 to TRBJ2-1, with TRBD2 matching over 8 bases. For the CDR3, the DNA is TGCAGTGCTAATAGCGGGGATGGTCGCAATGAGCAGTTCTTC. Translation: CSANSGDGRNEQFF.